Each of the 21 T cell receptor beta chains below was sequenced from the same sample in a study of blood T cell repertoires in COVID-19. The method was immunoSEQ multiplex PCR; TCRdb's version includes in-frame clones alone and lacks a portion of them. The repertoire has 110,000 or so clones, 85% to 90% of them found once; the top ten carry around 5.5%. The sequencing input was peripheral blood. The receptors were sampled from a woman aged 60-75 years with COVID-19, enrolled during active disease.

The chain couples TRBV18 to TRBJ2-5; D possibly corresponds to TRBD2 (7 bases). The V end was cut by 1 base, the J end by 4 bases, with 13 bases between. Germline CDR1 reads KGHSH; CDR2 reads LQKENI. CDR3 length equals 15 residues. The CDR3: CASSPQAGAVETQYF. As DNA, the CDR3 is TGTGCCAGCTCACCACAGGCGGGGGCGGTAGAGACCCAGTACTTC.

The chain couples TRBV6-6 to TRBJ1-2; 8 positions agree with TRBD1. Germline values: CDR1 MNHNY, CDR2 SVGAGI (reference sequence). V lost 7 bases to trimming and J lost 4 bases; unmatched junction nucleotides: 5. The CDR3 covers 13 residues. The CDR3 DNA reads as TGTGCCAGCACCCGAGACAGGGGCTATGGCTACACCTTC. Encoded protein: CASTRDRGYGYTF.

The chain is built from TRBV10-2 and TRBJ1-6; the D gene is possibly TRBD1 (6 bases). The germline V gene encodes CDR1 WSHSY and CDR2 SAAADI. Trimming left V 7 bases short and J 7 bases short, with 17 bases between. This CDR3 spans 15 amino acids. The CDR3 nucleotides are TGCGCCAGCAAGGATCAGGGGCTATGGAATTCACCCCTCCACTTT. Protein product: CASKDQGLWNSPLHF.

The chain links TRBV6-5 to TRBJ2-1; 8 positions match TRBD2. The CDR3 runs to 15 residues. The trim removed 9 bases at V and 6 bases at J, leaving 13 bases unmatched. The germline gives CDR1 MNHEY, CDR2 SVGAGI. The CDR3: CASRVVGLGPNEQFF. DNA for the CDR3: TGTGCCAGTAGGGTTGTGGGACTAGGACCCAATGAGCAGTTCTTC.

The gene calls are TRBV18 and TRBJ1-1; 10 bases match TRBD1. Germline-derived CDR1 and CDR2 are KGHSH and LQKENI. The V and J ends lost 7 bases and 3 bases, in that order; junction bases with no gene match: 11. The CDR3 is 16 residues long. The CDR3 spells CASFPSGQGMDTEAFF. The CDR3 region has the DNA TGTGCCAGCTTTCCGTCGGGACAGGGGATGGACACTGAAGCTTTCTTT.

V usage is TRBV7-2 and J usage is TRBJ1-2, with 8 bases matching TRBD1. The CDR3 is made up of 14 amino acids. V shed 3 bases, J shed 3 bases, and the junction held 3 bases outside the gene matches. Germline lookup yields CDR1 SGHTA and CDR2 FQGNSA. This CDR3 reads CASSFSDRDYGYTF. In nucleotides, the CDR3 is TGTGCCAGCAGCTTCTCGGACAGGGACTATGGCTACACCTTC.

This clone was counted a few times. The rearrangement joins TRBV10-3 to TRBJ1-4; 9 bases are shared with TRBD1. From germline, CDR1 is ENHRY and CDR2 SYGVKD. The CDR3 loop spans 13 amino acids. The J segment lost 5 bases and the V segment lost 10 bases, leaving 5 bases of the junction unmatched. The CDR3 reads CATTGTGNEKLFF. The CDR3 nucleotides read TGTGCCACCACCGGGACAGGGAATGAAAAACTGTTTTTT.

This clone has a handful of counts. The chain carries TRBV5-5 and TRBJ1-2; 7 nucleotides agree with TRBD1. Germline assignment: CDR1 SGHKS and CDR2 YYEKEE (reference sequence). V gave up 1 base and J gave up 4 bases; unmatched junction bases: 7. This CDR3 has 15 residues. The CDR3 reads CASSLRRGYIYGYTF. CDR3 DNA sequence: TGTGCCAGCAGCTTGCGCAGGGGGTACATCTATGGCTACACCTTC.

The rearrangement uses TRBV5-1 and TRBJ2-2, with D tentatively TRBD1 (6 bases). V was shortened by 5 bases and J by 7 bases, with 15 bases between the two germline ends. Germline V lookup: CDR1 SGHRS, CDR2 YFSETQ. This CDR3 contains 14 residues. This CDR3 is CASRTTGTGGELFF. The CDR3 DNA reads TGCGCCAGCAGAACTACAGGGACCGGCGGGGAGCTGTTTTTT.

The chain carries TRBV3-1 (or the pseudogene TRBV3-2) and TRBJ1-6; D is unclear. The germline gives CDR1 LGHDT, CDR2 YNNKEL (reference sequence). There are 16 residues in the CDR3. V shed 0 bases and J shed 4 bases, with 10 bases lying between them. CDR3 bases: TGTGCCAGCAGCCAAGATACAACCTTATATAATTCACCCCTCCACTTT. Translation gives CASSQDTTLYNSPLHF.

The chain is built from TRBV6-5 and TRBJ2-7, with 11 bases matching TRBD1. Losses at the gene ends were 5 bases for V and 4 bases for J; bases not matched to a gene: 7. The CDR3 is made up of 15 amino acids. The germline V gene has CDR1 MNHEY and CDR2 SVGAGI. For the CDR3, the DNA is TGTGCCAGCAGTAGAGCGGACAGGGGGCTTTACGAGCAGTACTTC. It yields the protein CASSRADRGLYEQYF.

Remarks on this clone: Within the sample, other DNA sequences also encode this same CDR3. The V and J genes are TRBV9 and TRBJ1-3; tentative D call: TRBD1 (5 bases). Germline V gene sequence: CDR1 SGDLS, CDR2 YYNGEE. V lost 4 bases and J lost 1, with 9 bases in between. There are 14 residues in the CDR3. DNA of the CDR3: TGTGCCAGCAGCCCCCGGGGGTCTGGAAACACCATATATTTT. This translates into CASSPRGSGNTIYF.

The rearrangement joins TRBV6-1 to TRBJ1-6, with a tentative D call TRBD1 (5 bases). The CDR3 covers 14 residues. Trimming stripped 2 bases from V and 5 bases from J, with 7 bases between. Germline values: CDR1 MNHNS, CDR2 SASEGT. CDR3 region: CASSETGDNSPLHF. CDR3 sequence (DNA): TGTGCCAGCAGTGAAACGGGGGATAATTCACCCCTCCACTTT.

This chain links TRBV11-3 with TRBJ2-3, with 8 positions matching TRBD2. Germline V lookup: CDR1 SGHNT, CDR2 YENEEA. V lost 3 bases, J lost 3 bases, and 5 bases stayed unmatched. The CDR3 has 15 amino acids. CDR3 DNA sequence: TGTGCCAGCAGCTTCACAGCGGGAGTTACAGATACGCAGTATTTT. Translation: CASSFTAGVTDTQYF.

The chain couples TRBV6-2 or TRBV6-3 to TRBJ1-3; D is ambiguous. CDR3 size: 12 residues. The V and J ends lost 4 bases and 4 bases respectively, with 5 bases between them. CDR1 MNHEY and CDR2 SVGEGT come from the germline V gene. CDR3 sequence (DNA): TGTGCCAGCAGTTCCCAGGGAAACACCATATATTTT. Its translation is CASSSQGNTIYF.

The gene calls are TRBV5-4 and TRBJ2-3; 9 positions match TRBD2. Germline assignment: CDR1 SGHNT and CDR2 YYREEE (reference sequence). The J segment lost 5 bases and the V segment lost 1 base, leaving 8 bases of the junction unmatched. The CDR3 runs to 16 residues. The CDR3 DNA sequence: TGTGCCAGCAGCTTGTCTAGCGGGGCCGGCCAAGATACGCAGTATTTT. Its translation: CASSLSSGAGQDTQYF.

The chain links TRBV7-2 to TRBJ1-1, with 8 bases fitting TRBD1. In germline, CDR1 is SGHTA, CDR2 FQGNSA. This CDR3 region has 14 residues. V dropped 5 bases and J dropped 4; count of bases not matched to a gene: 6. The CDR3 reads CASSATGETTEAFF. The CDR3 DNA follows: TGTGCCAGCAGCGCGACAGGGGAGACCACTGAAGCTTTCTTT.

The chain links TRBV15 to TRBJ1-6; 7 bases line up with TRBD1. This CDR3 has 17 amino acids. Per the germline V gene, CDR1 is LNHNV and CDR2 is YYDKDF (reference sequence). V lost 1 base and J lost 10; bases outside the gene matches: 13. CDR3 sequence reads: CATSRGDGQGGRSPLHF. For the CDR3, the DNA is TGTGCCACCAGCAGAGGCGATGGTCAGGGGGGACGATCACCCCTCCACTTT.

The J gene is TRBJ2-7, the V gene TRBV5-1; 8 bases line up with TRBD1. CDR1 and CDR2 from the germline V gene are SGHRS and YFSETQ. Trimming removed 3 bases from V and 3 bases from J; junction bases left unmatched: 5. The CDR3 spans 14 residues. This CDR3 is CASSSTGDGYEQYF. The CDR3 nucleotides are TGCGCCAGCAGCTCGACAGGGGATGGCTACGAGCAGTACTTC.

The chain employs TRBV10-3 and TRBJ2-6; TRBD1 matches at 8 bases. The ends lost 6 bases at V and 2 bases at J; junction bases unmatched: 3. The CDR3 is 15 residues long. Per germline, CDR1 ENHRY and CDR2 SYGVKD. Here the CDR3 DNA reads TGTGCCATCAGCCCGACAGGGGCTGGGGCCAACGTCCTGACTTTC. Its translation is CAISPTGAGANVLTF.

CDR3 sequence: CAAMGQNSSIPLYGYTF. As DNA, the CDR3 is TGTGCCGCTATGGGACAAAACTCCTCCATTCCCCTCTATGGCTACACCTTC. The chain has TRBV5-3 and TRBJ1-2; possible D gene TRBD1, 6 bases. TRBV5-3 is marked as an open reading frame, function uncertain. V shed 10 bases and J shed 4 bases, with 29 bases lying between them. This CDR3 has 17 amino acids.